The 9 T cell receptor beta chains below were found in one sample sequenced in a study of T cells in localized non-small cell lung cancer. Method: immunoSEQ multiplex PCR; TCRdb's copy keeps in-frame clones and lacks some. Of about 34,000 clones listed, around 82% were seen once; the top ten hold around a third. This material consisted of peripheral blood, taken before any cancer treatment. The origin of the receptors is a male donor at least 60 years old with stage II squamous cell lung carcinoma.

Worth noting for this clone: It is unclear where the CDR3 begins or ends on the DNA, so no DNA is shown, and the CDR3 is as TCRdb lists it. The chain links TRBV10-1 to TRBJ2-7; no check of the table's D call, TRBD1, against the DNA was made. The CDR3 is 16 residues long, ends included. Germline CDR1 WNHNN, CDR2 SYGVQD (reference sequence). CDR3 sequence: CASKPGGFGEGYEQYF.

The rearrangement uses TRBV6-1 and TRBJ1-1; unclear D gene. The germline V gene encodes CDR1 MNHNS and CDR2 SASEGT. Trimming cost V 8 bases and J 7 bases, with 14 bases left between them. CDR3 size: 12 residues. The CDR3 nucleotides are TGTGCCAGCGGGCACGGCCGGGGTGAAGCTTTCTTT. Residues: CASGHGRGEAFF.

V gene TRBV15 combines with J gene TRBJ2-2; a possible D gene is TRBD2 (7 bases). This CDR3 has 17 amino acids. Deletions cut 0 bases from V and 4 bases from J, with 15 bases between. Germline loops: CDR1 LNHNV, CDR2 YYDKDF (reference sequence). For the CDR3, the DNA is TGTGCCACCAGCAGAGATCGGGGGGCAGGGTCCACCGGGGAGCTGTTTTTT. Encoded protein: CATSRDRGAGSTGELFF.

This clone was seen a handful of times. The rearrangement uses TRBV15 and TRBJ2-1, with a weak D call TRBD2 (5 bases). The CDR3 consists of 16 residues. The germline gives CDR1 LNHNV, CDR2 YYDKDF (reference sequence). With 3 bases removed from V and 4 bases from J, the gap between germline ends came to 16 bases. The CDR3 coding sequence is TGTGCCACCAGCAGTGCGACTCCGCGAGGGTACAATGAGCAGTTCTTC. Protein sequence: CATSSATPRGYNEQFF.

The gene calls are TRBV30 and TRBJ2-3; D may be TRBD2 (7 bases). The CDR3 extends over 15 amino acids. V lost 3 bases and J 0 bases, leaving 13 bases between the germline ends. CDR1 is GTSNPN and CDR2 is SVGIG in the germline V gene (reference sequence). This chain's CDR3 is CAWRGGGGSTDTQYF. DNA of the CDR3: TGTGCCTGGAGAGGAGGGGGGGGGAGCACAGATACGCAGTATTTT.

The chain's CDR3 is CASNRGRGEAFF. The CDR3 coding sequence is TGTGCCAGCAACCGAGGTAGGGGTGAAGCTTTCTTT. The V call is TRBV6-6, the J call TRBJ1-1; D perhaps matches TRBD1 (5 bases). The CDR3 loop spans 12 amino acids. V lost 7 bases and J 7 bases, leaving 13 bases between the germline ends. CDR1 and CDR2 (germline): MNHNY, SVGAGI (reference sequence).

This clone was observed many times. The V call is TRBV5-8, the J call TRBJ1-2; 9 bases are a match to TRBD1. The V segment lost 5 bases and the J segment 8 bases; nucleotides outside the gene matches: 4. CDR1 SGHTS and CDR2 YDEGEE come from the germline V gene. The CDR3 is 12 amino acids. The CDR3 nucleotides read TGTGCCAGCAGTTGGACAGGGGAGGGCTACACCTTC. Encoded protein: CASSWTGEGYTF.

This clone appeared a few times. The chain uses TRBV7-6 and TRBJ2-1; the match to TRBD1 covers 9 bases. J gave up 5 bases and V 9 bases, and 5 bases lay outside the gene matches. The V gene's germline CDR1 is SGHVS and CDR2 FNYEAQ. CDR3 length equals 13 residues. CDR3 nucleotides: TGTGCCAGTTCCGGGACAGGGCACAATGAGCAGTTCTTC. Its protein is CASSGTGHNEQFF.

This sequence joins TRBV6-1 and TRBJ2-3, with D tentatively TRBD2 (5 bases). Per the germline V gene, CDR1 is MNHNS and CDR2 is SASEGT. V lost 4 bases to trimming and J lost 5 bases, with 16 bases between them. The CDR3 length is 15 residues. The CDR3 DNA reads TGTGCCAGCAGTGCCGAGGGTTTTTCGGGAGATACGCAGTATTTT. The encoded protein is CASSAEGFSGDTQYF.